This T cell receptor beta chain was captured by sequencing in a study of blood T cell repertoires in COVID-19. Study-level background: Donors in the United States, Italy and Spain gave samples during acute or convalescent COVID-19. The cDNA or gDNA used as material had been derived from T cells, B-cell-depleted T cells, or PBMCs.

Original processing notes: Estimation of nucleated cell counts relied on the amplification of reference gene primers. Sequencing used immunoSEQ multiplex PCR; TCRdb keeps in-frame clones, though not all of them. V and J calls and clone size are as listed in that table; D and trimming were resolved from the DNA. The data contain around 41,000 clones, about 89% of them seen just once; the ten biggest clones take up 15% to 18%. V lost 6 bases and J lost 7; bases outside the gene matches: 2. Germline V gene sequence: CDR1 MGHDK, CDR2 SYGVNS. The CDR3 runs 12 residues. The V call is TRBV25-1, the J call TRBJ1-2, with 10 nucleotides matching TRBD1. The sample comprised peripheral blood. The origin of this receptor is a woman between 25 and 40 years old in a cohort sampled during active COVID-19. This CDR3 is CASRTGGSGYTF. CDR3 DNA: TGTGCCAGCAGGACAGGGGGCAGTGGCTACACCTTC.